A selection of T cell receptor beta chains follows, all from one sample in a study of blood T cell repertoires in COVID-19. The protocol was immunoSEQ multiplex PCR, while the TCRdb copy is restricted to in-frame clones and leaves out a portion. The sample yields 150,000 to 200,000 clones, approximately 88% seen once. Sequenced: peripheral blood. The receptors originated from a woman older than 75 with active or convalescent COVID-19. The conserved cysteine and the conserved F or W are not part of the CDR3 here. Fields, in order: D gene, V gene, CDR3 protein. The D gene is left open where the match is weak.

>NA|TRBV6-5
ASRLQGGSVDTQY
>TRBD2|TRBV19
ASSISLWGSGGADTQY
>TRBD1|TRBV11-3
ASSPTDRGGTEAF
>TRBD1|TRBV7-9
ASSFGTDYGYT
>NA|TRBV6-2/TRBV6-3
ASSLPPGGGAGTDTQY
>NA|TRBV19
ASSITGRGDTQY
>TRBD1|TRBV10-2
ASSDGQGGSEKLF
>TRBD2|TRBV10-2
ASSERTGGQRGEQF
>NA|TRBV6-5
ASSFDRSNTEAF
>TRBD2|TRBV5-1
ASSLASGGYNEQF
>TRBD1|TRBV4-3
ASSQGTGDNYGYT
>NA|TRBV7-3
ASSLSQNTEAF
>NA|TRBV18
ASSTANTGELF